Detailed here is one T cell receptor (beta chain). Under the authors' procedure: Amplification with reference gene primers provided the estimates of nucleated cell counts. The data were produced by immunoSEQ multiplex PCR, yet TCRdb's version contains in-frame clones alone and is incomplete. The V and J calls and clone size are taken from that table; D and trimming were inferred from the DNA. The sample has around 170,000 clones; approximately 79% are singletons. This entry belongs to a study of blood T cell repertoires in COVID-19. Overall study: Samples of COVID-19 (acute and convalescent) were obtained from the United States, Italy and Spain. T cells, B-cell-depleted T cells, or PBMCs supplied cDNA or gDNA.

CDR1 and CDR2 (germline): SEHNR, FQNEAQ (reference sequence). CDR3 length: 14 residues. V lost 5 bases, J lost 3 bases, and 14 bases lay in between. V is TRBV7-9 and J is TRBJ2-7; D remains ambiguous. Sequenced: peripheral blood. The TCR was taken from a woman older than 75 with acute or convalescent COVID-19. The CDR3 DNA is TGTGCCAGCAGCGCCTTAACAGAGAACTACGAGCAGTACTTC. This sequence encodes CASSALTENYEQYF.